These 30 T cell receptor beta chains came from one sample sequenced in a study of blood T cell repertoires in COVID-19. Profiled with immunoSEQ multiplex PCR; TCRdb holds only in-frame clones, not every one. The sample has a few hundred thousand clones; roughly nine tenths are singletons. The specimen sequenced was peripheral blood. These receptor sequences come from a man aged 55 to 70 who had recovered from COVID-19.

The chain uses TRBV5-5 and TRBJ2-3; the D gene is possibly TRBD2 (6 bases). Germline CDR1 SGHKS, CDR2 YYEKEE (reference sequence). The CDR3 length is 15 residues. The V end was cut by 3 bases, the J end by 0 bases, with 11 bases between. Here the CDR3 DNA reads TGTGCCAGCAGCTCCGCGGGACTGAGCACAGATACGCAGTATTTT. Encoded protein: CASSSAGLSTDTQYF.

This sequence joins TRBV7-8 and TRBJ2-3; D gene unclear. CDR3 length: 13 amino acids. Germline assignment: CDR1 SGHVS and CDR2 FQNEAQ. Trimming left V 5 bases short and J 7 bases short, with 13 bases between. As DNA, the CDR3 is TGTGCCAGCAGCCGCCTGCTCACTAATACGCAGTATTTT. Protein sequence: CASSRLLTNTQYF.

There are many counts of this clone. The junction departs from germline at one end; a sequencing error may be responsible. The chain has TRBV28 and TRBJ2-7; 9 nucleotides match TRBD2. There are 13 residues in the CDR3. Germline CDR1 is MDHEN and CDR2 is SYDVKM. DNA for the CDR3: TGCAGGGTTAGCGGGGGCCGAACGAGCGAGCAGTACTTC. It codes for CRVSGGRTSEQYF.

This rearrangement joins TRBV4-1 to TRBJ2-1; 7 bases fit TRBD1. The trim removed 5 bases at V and 7 bases at J, leaving 5 bases unmatched. Germline-derived CDR1 and CDR2 are MGHRA and YSYEKL. This CDR3 comprises 13 residues. CDR3 loop: CASSFLQGNEQFF. For the CDR3, the DNA is TGCGCCAGCAGCTTTTTACAGGGGAATGAGCAGTTCTTC.

The V gene is TRBV5-4, the J gene TRBJ2-3; no clear D. CDR3 length: 13 residues. Germline CDR1 reads SGHNT; CDR2 reads YYREEE (reference sequence). V was clipped by 3 bases and J by 4 bases, with 9 bases between them. This chain's CDR3 is CASSSPSPDTQYF. Written as DNA, the CDR3 is TGTGCCAGCAGCTCCCCCTCCCCAGATACGCAGTATTTT.

This clone was detected only once. The V call is TRBV5-1, the J call TRBJ1-4; D may be TRBD1 (5 bases). V was trimmed by 4 bases and J by 4 bases, leaving 14 bases between them. CDR1 and CDR2 (germline): SGHRS, YFSETQ. This CDR3 is built from 15 residues. The CDR3 bases are TGCGCCAGCAGCCCGGACGGAAGGGGTAATGAAAAACTGTTTTTT. Translating it yields CASSPDGRGNEKLFF.

The chain uses TRBV5-1 and TRBJ1-2; 7 positions agree with TRBD1. The V and J ends lost 5 bases and 8 bases, in that order; junction bases with no gene match: 15. Germline V gives CDR1 SGHRS, CDR2 YFSETQ. This CDR3 is 15 amino acids long. CDR3 protein: CASRRLQGTIDGYTF. DNA for the CDR3: TGCGCCAGCAGGCGCCTACAGGGGACGATCGACGGCTACACCTTC.

This clone appeared once. This CDR3 reads CASSPSDGRGEQYF. DNA for the CDR3: TGTGCCAGCTCACCATCCGACGGGCGCGGGGAGCAGTACTTC. This rearrangement joins TRBV18 to TRBJ2-7, with D maybe TRBD2 (5 bases). V was cut by 2 bases and J by 7 bases, with 15 bases left in between. Germline CDR1 is KGHSH and CDR2 is LQKENI. The CDR3 contains 14 residues.

This sequence joins TRBV5-4 and TRBJ2-3; 11 bases line up with TRBD2. The J segment lost 2 bases and the V segment lost 2 bases, leaving 7 bases of the junction unmatched. Germline V lookup: CDR1 SGHNT, CDR2 YYREEE (reference sequence). The CDR3 totals 17 residues. The CDR3 DNA reads as TGTGCCAGCAGCTTCCTAGCGGGGGGCGGGGCCACAGATACGCAGTATTTT. Encoded protein: CASSFLAGGGATDTQYF.

J is TRBJ1-2 and V is TRBV7-3, with no clear D. V lost 2 bases to trimming and J lost 2 bases, with 12 bases between them. Germline values: CDR1 SGHTA, CDR2 FQGTGA. The CDR3 totals 15 residues. The CDR3 region has the DNA TGTGCCAGCAGCTTAGAGACTGGAAACAACTATGGCTACACCTTC. Its translation: CASSLETGNNYGYTF.

The chain combines TRBV11-1 with TRBJ2-7; TRBD2 matches at 10 bases. J was trimmed by 3 bases and V by 9 bases; bases with no gene match: 11. In germline, CDR1 is SGHAT, CDR2 FQDESV (reference sequence). The length of the CDR3 is 15 residues. CDR3 DNA sequence: TGTGCCAGTCAGGGGGGAACTAGCGGGGACTACGAGCAGTACTTC. It specifies CASQGGTSGDYEQYF.

The chain recombines TRBV4-2 with TRBJ2-3, with 10 positions matching TRBD1. Germline lookup yields CDR1 LGHNA and CDR2 YNFKEQ. The trim removed 4 bases at V and 7 bases at J, leaving 5 bases unmatched. The length of the CDR3 is 14 residues. CDR3 amino acids: CASSLDRGQNTQYF. In DNA, the CDR3 is TGTGCCAGCAGCCTCGACAGGGGGCAAAATACGCAGTATTTT.

The V gene is TRBV19, the J gene TRBJ2-7; 9 bases fit TRBD1. The CDR3 has 13 residues. V trimming: 6 bases; J trimming: 3 bases; junction bases outside the gene matches: 3. Germline loops: CDR1 LNHDA, CDR2 SQIVND (reference sequence). CDR3 protein: CASRRTGVYEQYF. CDR3 DNA sequence: TGTGCCAGTAGAAGGACAGGGGTCTACGAGCAGTACTTC.

This clone was seen a handful of times. The chain is built from TRBV4-2 and TRBJ2-6, with D perhaps TRBD2 (5 bases). The CDR3 contains 17 residues. Trimming removed 1 base from V and 0 bases from J, with 10 bases in between. Germline CDR1 and CDR2: LGHNA and YNFKEQ. For the CDR3, the DNA is TGTGCCAGCAGCCAAGTCTCGAGCGGCTCTGGGGCCAACGTCCTGACTTTC. Translated, it gives CASSQVSSGSGANVLTF.

The chain links TRBV30 to TRBJ1-1; a weak D match, TRBD1 (5 bases). The V and J ends lost 5 bases and 5 bases respectively, with 18 bases between them. CDR3 length equals 14 residues. Germline loops: CDR1 GTSNPN, CDR2 SVGIG (reference sequence). CDR3 region: CAWLPPGRRTEAFF. CDR3 DNA: TGTGCCTGGCTCCCCCCAGGGCGTAGAACTGAAGCTTTCTTT.

The chain employs TRBV7-2 and TRBJ1-5; TRBD1 agrees at 8 bases. V lost 1 base, J lost 6 bases, and 5 bases stayed unmatched. Germline V lookup: CDR1 SGHTA, CDR2 FQGNSA. There are 15 residues in the CDR3. CDR3 nucleotide sequence: TGTGCCAGCAGCTTAGGGCAGGGGGCTAGTCAGCCCCAGCATTTT. It is translated as CASSLGQGASQPQHF.

J is TRBJ1-4 and V is TRBV6-6; no reliable D call. With 6 bases removed from V and 5 bases from J, the gap between germline ends came to 13 bases. The germline V gene has CDR1 MNHNY and CDR2 SVGAGI (reference sequence). The CDR3 sequence is 14 residues long. The chain's CDR3 is CASSRPGMNEKLFF. CDR3 in DNA: TGTGCCAGCAGCCGGCCGGGGATGAATGAAAAACTGTTTTTT.

The CDR3 protein is CASSRGTVYNEQFF. The CDR3 DNA sequence: TGTGCCAGCAGCCGCGGGACTGTCTACAATGAGCAGTTCTTC. The chain combines TRBV11-2 with TRBJ2-1; tentatively, D is TRBD2 (6 bases). Germline V gives CDR1 SGHAT, CDR2 FQNNGV. This CDR3 has 14 residues. V lost 5 bases and J lost 3, with 11 bases in between.

As concerns this clone: The junction departs from germline at one end; a sequencing error may be responsible. The chain employs TRBV5-4 and TRBJ1-2, with 10 bases that match TRBD1. The CDR3 runs to 15 residues. The germline V gene has CDR1 SGHNT and CDR2 YYREEE (reference sequence). CDR3 loop: CASTLTGTGDYGYTF. CDR3 DNA: TGTGCCAGCACCTTGACAGGGACAGGGGATTATGGCTACACCTTC.

The V gene is TRBV9, the J gene TRBJ2-1, with D possibly TRBD1 on 5 matching bases. The germline V and J ends were trimmed by 3 bases and 1 base, with 8 bases remaining between them. The CDR3 runs 14 residues. CDR1 is SGDLS and CDR2 is YYNGEE in the germline V gene. CDR3 residues: CASSGGASYNEQFF. The CDR3 DNA sequence: TGTGCCAGCAGCGGGGGCGCTTCCTACAATGAGCAGTTCTTC.

The rearrangement uses TRBV7-2 and TRBJ1-2; D remains ambiguous. The CDR3 has 13 amino acids. Trimming pared 1 base from V and 8 bases from J, leaving 11 bases between. Germline CDR1 and CDR2: SGHTA and FQGNSA. This CDR3 is CASSLGGYQGYTF. The CDR3 region has the DNA TGTGCCAGCAGCTTAGGAGGATATCAGGGCTACACCTTC.

The chain couples TRBV5-1 to TRBJ1-5; the match to TRBD1 covers 8 bases. Germline loops: CDR1 SGHRS, CDR2 YFSETQ. This CDR3 spans 15 amino acids. The trim removed 4 bases at V and 5 bases at J, leaving 8 bases unmatched. The CDR3 DNA follows: TGCGCCAGCAGCCTGACAGGGGAGCATTATCAGCCCCAGCATTTT. Protein product: CASSLTGEHYQPQHF.

The CDR3 DNA sequence: TGCAGCGTTGAAGCCACCGTACAGGGGAATCAGCCCCAGCATTTT. It translates to CSVEATVQGNQPQHF. The chain couples TRBV29-1 to TRBJ1-5, with 7 bases that match TRBD1. The CDR3 is 15 residues long. V lost 1 base, J lost 4 bases, and 7 bases stayed unmatched. The V gene's germline CDR1 is SQVTM and CDR2 ANQGSEA.

The chain couples TRBV19 to TRBJ1-5; D perhaps matches TRBD1 (6 bases). Germline CDR1 and CDR2: LNHDA and SQIVND (reference sequence). CDR3 size: 16 residues. Trimming took off 5 bases at V and 0 bases at J, with 14 bases between the two ends. The CDR3 here is CASSERQAYSNQPQHF. In DNA, the CDR3 is TGTGCCAGTAGTGAGAGACAGGCATATAGCAATCAGCCCCAGCATTTT.

The genes are TRBV10-3 and TRBJ2-2; a possible D gene is TRBD2 (6 bases). The V gene lost 5 bases and the J gene lost 6 bases, with 13 bases spanning the gap. Germline assignment: CDR1 ENHRY and CDR2 SYGVKD. The CDR3 is made up of 14 amino acids. The CDR3 is CAISNLGGSGELFF. The CDR3 DNA is TGTGCCATCAGTAATCTGGGGGGTTCCGGGGAGCTGTTTTTT.

This chain joins TRBV7-3 and TRBJ1-2, with 9 bases lining up with TRBD1. Germline V gene data show CDR1 as SGHTA and CDR2 as FQGTGA. The CDR3 is 13 amino acids. The V gene end was trimmed by 8 bases and the J gene end by 6 bases; junction bases not matched to a gene: 7. The CDR3 protein is CASATRQGDGYTF. The DNA for the CDR3 is TGTGCCAGCGCTACCCGACAGGGGGATGGCTACACCTTC.

This clone appeared a few times. The chain is built from TRBV6-5 and TRBJ1-2; possibly TRBD1 for D (5 bases). Germline V gene lookup returns CDR1 MNHEY and CDR2 SVGAGI. V lost 5 bases and J 8 bases, leaving 15 bases between the germline ends. There are 13 residues in the CDR3. The CDR3 sequence: CASSKTARGGYTF. The CDR3 DNA is TGTGCCAGCAGTAAGACGGCCCGGGGGGGCTACACCTTC.

The chain combines TRBV5-4 with TRBJ1-1, with TRBD1 identical over 9 bases. CDR3 length: 15 residues. CDR1 is SGHNT and CDR2 is YYREEE in the germline V gene (reference sequence). J lost 5 bases, V lost 3 bases, and 8 bases had no gene match. The CDR3 DNA follows: TGTGCCAGCAGCTCCAAACAGGGGGCGCGGACTGAAGCTTTCTTT. Residues: CASSSKQGARTEAFF.

The genes are TRBV18 and TRBJ2-7; D is uncertain. The germline V gene encodes CDR1 KGHSH and CDR2 LQKENI. CDR3 length: 13 amino acids. Between the trimmed V and J ends, which lost 5 bases and 3 bases, there was a span of 11 bases. The CDR3 nucleotides read TGTGCCAGCTCAGTTGGCAGGCTCTACGAGCAGTACTTC. Translated: CASSVGRLYEQYF.

The chain uses TRBV9 and TRBJ2-3; TRBD1 might be the D (7 bases). V lost 3 bases, J lost 5 bases, and 28 bases lay in between. CDR3 length equals 19 residues. CDR1 and CDR2 from the germline V gene are SGDLS and YYNGEE. CDR3: CASSDSRGGRGRREDTQYF. For the CDR3, the DNA is TGTGCCAGCAGCGACTCGAGGGGAGGAAGGGGGCGCCGGGAAGATACGCAGTATTTT.